Sequencing of this T cell receptor beta chain was carried out in a study of cytomegalovirus exposure and HLA in healthy donors. Across the whole study: Unique TCR beta sequences numbering 120 million or so came from around 180 million T cells in an earlier analysis.

PCR amplification relied on 60 Vbeta primers (plus 13 Jbeta primers). The data were produced by immunoSEQ multiplex PCR, yet TCRdb's version contains in-frame clones alone and is incomplete. The sample records around 67,000 clones, 68% being singletons. Unrecorded immune exposures were likely, despite nominal health at sampling. Trimming removed 0 bases from V and 4 bases from J, with 9 bases in between. In germline, CDR1 is SEHNR, CDR2 FQNEAQ (reference sequence). The CDR3 is made up of 14 amino acids. V is TRBV7-9 and J is TRBJ2-5; tentative D call: TRBD2 (5 bases). This TCR derives from a woman aged 25 to 39 in good health and CMV-seronegative. The specimen was PBMCs. For the CDR3, the DNA is TGTGCCAGCAGCTTAGCGCGGGCTGGAGAGACCCAGTACTTC. It is translated as CASSLARAGETQYF.